Listed here is a single TCR beta chain. Its specificity is unknown. 5'RACE template switching produced TCR cDNA carrying a universal primer site and UMIs. One entry per CDR3 protein results from TCRdb running MiXCR on the 5' RACE reads. This sample has hundreds of thousands of distinct CDR3 sequences, with about 12% found just once. This CDR3 is built from 16 residues. Trimming stripped 1 base from V and 2 bases from J, with 14 bases between. The germline gives CDR1 SGHRS, CDR2 YFSETQ. The data were taken from a study of T cells after yellow fever vaccination. Notes on the study in general: A small proportion of clonotypes was detected in both the CD4 and CD8 compartments. The bulk population could contribute abundant contaminating clonotypes to FACS-sorted repertoires.

The sequence came from a man aged 25-40 years who received the YFV17D yellow fever vaccine. The starting material was PBMCs, obtained on the day of the yellow fever booster vaccination. V usage is TRBV5-1 and J usage is TRBJ2-3; D possibly corresponds to TRBD1 (6 bases). The CDR3: CASSLTGWISTDTQYF. As DNA, the CDR3 is TGCGCCAGCAGCTTGACAGGGTGGATCTCCACAGATACGCAGTATTTT.